The clone carrying this T cell receptor (beta chain) is a singleton in its sample. Its matching antigen is unknown. Clones were sequenced by immunoSEQ multiplex PCR, and TCRdb holds only the in-frame ones, with some missing. The sample consists of over 65,000 clones, 80% to 90% of them appearing once. The entry originates in a study of OX40 agonist ivuxolimab in advanced cancers. At the level of the study: Subjects had a mean age of about 65 years, with a range of roughly 23 to 80; just over 80% were male. Three patients had partial responses: one hepatocellular carcinoma, two cutaneous melanoma. General study findings and limits: Partial responders at 0.1-3.0 mg/kg had among the lowest clonal expansion.

The CDR3 covers 15 residues. Per germline, CDR1 MNHNS and CDR2 SASEGT. V was pared by 10 bases and J by 0 bases, with 11 bases of the junction left unmatched. Source: CD4+ or CD8+ T cells sorted from blood, taken in a trial of the OX40 agonist ivuxolimab. V is TRBV6-1 and J is TRBJ1-1; 7 bases align to TRBD1. This receptor was taken from an adult with an advanced solid tumor such as melanoma, head and neck, liver or kidney cancer. The CDR3 coding sequence is TGTGCCACCACCGTAGGGGACAGAATGAACACTGAAGCTTTCTTT. Translation gives CATTVGDRMNTEAFF.